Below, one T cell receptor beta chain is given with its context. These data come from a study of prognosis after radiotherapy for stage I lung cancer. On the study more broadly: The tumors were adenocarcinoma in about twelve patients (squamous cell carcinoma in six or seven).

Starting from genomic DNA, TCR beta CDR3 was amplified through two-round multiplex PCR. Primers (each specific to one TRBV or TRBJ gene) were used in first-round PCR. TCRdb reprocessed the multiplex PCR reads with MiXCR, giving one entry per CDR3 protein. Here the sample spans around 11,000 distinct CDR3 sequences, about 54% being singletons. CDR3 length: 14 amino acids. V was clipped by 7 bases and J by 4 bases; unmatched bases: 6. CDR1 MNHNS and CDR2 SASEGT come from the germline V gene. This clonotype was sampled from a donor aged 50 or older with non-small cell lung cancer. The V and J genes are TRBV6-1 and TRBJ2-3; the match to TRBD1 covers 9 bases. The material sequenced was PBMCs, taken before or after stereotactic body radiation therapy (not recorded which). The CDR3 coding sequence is TGTGCCAGCATACGGGGACAGGGCCCAGATACGCAGTATTTT. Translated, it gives CASIRGQGPDTQYF.